This is a list of T cell receptor beta chains from one sample in a study of beta chain features in type 1 diabetes. The repertoire was sequenced with immunoSEQ multiplex PCR; TCRdb's copy has only in-frame clones and lacks some. The sample yields approximately 260,000 clones, around 21% seen once. Sample: naive CD4+ T cells from blood. Every receptor here comes from a woman aged 40 to 50 with type 1 diabetes. The CDR3 runs from the conserved cysteine through the conserved F or W. A D gene is named only where the DNA matches it firmly. Size tells how often a clone was seen (once, few, many) or the class of an expanded clone, and some rows leave it out.

V,J,D,size,CDR3,DNA
TRBV5-1,TRBJ2-7,.,few,CASSRGTGSDEQYF,TGCGCCAGCAGCCGTGGGACCGGGAGTGACGAGCAGTACTTC
TRBV30,TRBJ1-4,.,.,CAWRLRGGTNEKLFF,TGTGCCTGGAGGCTCAGGGGTGGAACTAATGAAAAACTGTTTTTT
TRBV7-6,TRBJ1-1,.,.,CASSLGRATGGAFF,TGTGCCAGCAGCTTGGGAAGGGCGACCGGAGGCGCTTTCTTT
TRBV2,TRBJ2-2,TRBD1,few,CASSAGQGSFQLFF,TGTGCCAGCAGTGCCGGACAGGGGTCCTTCCAGCTGTTTTTT
TRBV28,TRBJ1-5,TRBD1,few,CASSLRTGGFQPQHF,TGTGCCAGCAGTTTACGGACAGGGGGCTTTCAGCCCCAGCATTTT
TRBV4-1,TRBJ2-1,TRBD2,.,CASSQEVAGWGEQFF,TGCGCCAGCAGCCAAGAGGTAGCGGGTTGGGGTGAGCAGTTCTTC
TRBV2,TRBJ1-4,TRBD1,few,CASSGRTGSEKLFF,TGTGCCAGCAGTGGGAGGACAGGGAGTGAAAAACTGTTTTTT
TRBV7-2,TRBJ2-5,TRBD1,.,CASSSRRTGQETQYF,TGTGCCAGCAGCTCCCGACGGACAGGTCAAGAGACCCAGTACTTC
TRBV29-1,TRBJ2-3,.,few,CSVELRDTQYF,TGCAGCGTTGAACTAAGAGATACGCAGTATTTT
TRBV28,TRBJ2-7,TRBD1,few,CASSTYRQGAYEQYF,TGTGCCAGCAGTACCTATCGACAGGGTGCCTACGAGCAGTACTTC
TRBV4-1,TRBJ2-1,TRBD2,.,CASSQTGTSGYNEQFF,TGCGCCAGCAGCCAGACCGGGACTAGCGGATACAATGAGCAGTTCTTC
TRBV7-9,TRBJ2-1,TRBD1,few,CASSPGTDNEQFF,TGTGCCAGCAGCCCCGGGACAGACAATGAGCAGTTCTTC
TRBV5-1,TRBJ2-2,.,.,CASSLEQGRTGELFF,TGCGCCAGCAGCTTGGAACAGGGCCGCACCGGGGAGCTGTTTTTT
TRBV7-2,TRBJ1-2,.,.,CASSPGGAGAHGYTF,TGTGCCAGCAGCCCCGGAGGGGCGGGGGCGCATGGCTACACCTTC
TRBV29-1,TRBJ2-3,.,few,CSVGWGVSDTQYF,TGCAGCGTTGGGTGGGGGGTCTCGGATACGCAGTATTTT
TRBV14,TRBJ2-1,.,.,CASSQDGGVGSYNEQFF,TGTGCCAGCAGCCAAGATGGTGGAGTAGGCTCCTACAATGAGCAGTTCTTC
TRBV5-8,TRBJ1-2,.,.,CASSRTVSYGYTF,TGTGCCAGCAGTCGGACAGTCTCCTATGGCTACACCTTC
TRBV29-1,TRBJ1-1,.,.,CSVTGTTNTEAFF,TGCAGCGTCACAGGGACAACGAACACTGAAGCTTTCTTT
TRBV5-1,TRBJ1-6,TRBD1,.,CASSRTGEDEENSPLHF,TGCGCCAGCAGCCGGACAGGGGAAGACGAGGAAAATTCACCCCTCCACTTT
TRBV5-4,TRBJ2-7,.,.,CASSPGQTMSYEQYF,TGTGCCAGCAGCCCAGGACAGACGATGTCCTACGAGCAGTACTTC
TRBV5-1,TRBJ2-1,.,.,CASMGGAFSSYNEQFF,TGCGCCAGCATGGGGGGTGCCTTTAGCTCCTACAATGAGCAGTTCTTC